These 17 T cell receptor beta chains share one sample of origin, sequenced in a study of T cell responses to AZD1222 COVID-19 vaccine (dated by TCRdb to the early 2020s). Library prep was done by the immunoSEQ multiplex PCR assay. Here the immuneACCESS table is served through TCRdb, limited to in-frame sequences with V and J called. Missing clones are a known gap in these copies; in checked studies unresolved V genes cover under half, and the rest lacks a known reason. Counted in this sample were about 120,000 clones; over 70% of them appeared once. Jointly, the top ten make up about 5.4% of the sample. The sample's time point label, decoded: baseline before first vaccination. The sequenced sample was peripheral blood, obtained on day 0 of AZD1222 vaccination. These TCRs come from an adult in good health.

This clone was picked up a small number of times. The chain recombines TRBV29-1 with TRBJ1-4, with D possibly matching TRBD1 (5 bases). V was trimmed by 4 bases and J by 0 bases, leaving 9 bases between them. The germline gives CDR1 SQVTM, CDR2 ANQGSEA. The CDR3 contains 14 residues. CDR3 coding DNA: TGCAGCGTTGTAGGGGTCGCAACTAATGAAAAACTGTTTTTT. The encoded protein is CSVVGVATNEKLFF.

CDR3 in amino acids: CASSTGGYNEQFF. The CDR3 DNA follows: TGTGCCAGTAGTACCGGGGGCTACAATGAGCAGTTCTTC. The chain uses TRBV19 and TRBJ2-1; weak D call: TRBD2 (6 bases). CDR3 length: 13 amino acids. CDR1 is LNHDA and CDR2 is SQIVND in the germline V gene (reference sequence). The V end lost 4 bases, the J end lost 3 bases, and 7 bases lay between the germline ends.

This chain uses TRBV19 with TRBJ1-4; tentatively, D is TRBD1 (6 bases). V was trimmed by 3 bases and J by 7 bases, leaving 12 bases between them. Per the germline V gene, CDR1 is LNHDA and CDR2 is SQIVND (reference sequence). This CDR3 comprises 14 residues. CDR3 residues: CASSIRGAVEKLFF. In DNA form, the CDR3 reads TGTGCCAGTAGTATTCGGGGGGCTGTTGAAAAACTGTTTTTT.

The chain uses TRBV7-2 and TRBJ1-1; D unclear. CDR1 is SGHTA and CDR2 is FQGNSA in the germline V gene. Deletions cut 1 base from V and 2 bases from J, with 8 bases between. The CDR3 has 14 amino acids. CDR3 sequence: CASSLVYPNTEAFF. The DNA of the CDR3 is TGTGCCAGCAGCTTAGTTTATCCTAACACTGAAGCTTTCTTT.

This clone was counted once. The V gene is TRBV5-1, the J gene TRBJ2-7, with D maybe TRBD1 (6 bases). Trimming pared 4 bases from V and 0 bases from J, leaving 11 bases between. The CDR3 length is 14 residues. Germline CDR1 and CDR2: SGHRS and YFSETQ. In nucleotides, the CDR3 is TGCGCCAGCAGCCGCACAGGGACCTCCTACGAGCAGTACTTC. Protein product: CASSRTGTSYEQYF.

The genes are TRBV5-6 and TRBJ1-4; a weak D match, TRBD1 (6 bases). Per the germline V gene, CDR1 is SGHDT and CDR2 is YYEEEE. V lost 0 bases to trimming and J lost 8 bases, with 14 bases between them. This CDR3 contains 15 residues. The CDR3 nucleotides read TGTGCCAGCAGCTTGGGTGGCAGGGGTGACGAAAAACTGTTTTTT. It yields the protein CASSLGGRGDEKLFF.

This clone has a single count. V gene TRBV5-6 combines with J gene TRBJ2-7; TRBD2 agrees at 8 bases. The CDR3 has 16 residues. The V and J ends lost 3 bases and 2 bases, in that order; junction bases with no gene match: 10. Germline V gives CDR1 SGHDT, CDR2 YYEEEE. CDR3 DNA: TGTGCCAGCAGCTCTCCTAGGCGGGAGGACCCCTACGAGCAGTACTTC. It codes for CASSSPRREDPYEQYF. The variable domain in full, completed from reference TRBV5-6 and TRBJ2-7, reads DAGVTQSPTHLIKTRGQQVTLRCSPKSGHDTVSWYQQALGQGPQFIFQYYEEEERQRGNFPDRFSGHQFPNYSSELNVNALLLGDSALYLCASSSPRREDPYEQYFGPGTRLTVT.

This chain uses TRBV19 with TRBJ1-2; 7 bases line up with TRBD1. V shed 4 bases and J 2 bases; nucleotides not matched to a gene: 4. This CDR3 contains 14 residues. CDR1 and CDR2 from the germline V gene are LNHDA and SQIVND (reference sequence). The CDR3 DNA reads TGTGCCAGTAGTACACAGGGGAGAAACTATGGCTACACCTTC. Its protein product is CASSTQGRNYGYTF. The entire variable domain, with the rest obtained from reference TRBV19 and TRBJ1-2, is as follows: DGGITQSPKYLFRKEGQNVTLSCEQNLNHDAMYWYRQDPGQGLRLIYYSQIVNDFQKGDIAEGYSVSREKKESFPLTVTSAQKNPTAFYLCASSTQGRNYGYTFGSGTRLTVV.

This sequence joins TRBV25-1 and TRBJ1-6, with D perhaps TRBD1 (6 bases). Trimming cost V 7 bases and J 7 bases, with 11 bases left between them. This CDR3 contains 13 residues. Germline V gene sequence: CDR1 MGHDK, CDR2 SYGVNS. CDR3 amino acids: CASTQGKNSPLHF. Written as DNA, the CDR3 is TGTGCCAGCACCCAGGGGAAAAATTCACCCCTCCACTTT.

The V gene is TRBV27, the J gene TRBJ2-5; a possible D gene is TRBD2 (7 bases). From germline, CDR1 is MNHEY and CDR2 SMNVEV (reference sequence). The length of the CDR3 is 16 residues. V shed 7 bases and J shed 4 bases, with 22 bases lying between them. The CDR3: CASTRLGGRGGETQYF. CDR3 in DNA: TGTGCCAGCACCCGTTTGGGAGGGAGAGGGGGAGAGACCCAGTACTTC.

The rearrangement joins TRBV6-5 to TRBJ1-5, with 7 bases aligning to TRBD1. Trimming removed 6 bases from V and 7 bases from J; junction bases left unmatched: 6. CDR3 length: 13 residues. Germline V lookup: CDR1 MNHEY, CDR2 SVGAGI. The CDR3 spells CASSRQGEQPQHF. The CDR3, as DNA: TGTGCCAGCAGCCGACAGGGTGAACAGCCCCAGCATTTT.

This sequence joins TRBV7-2 and TRBJ1-5; D might be TRBD1 (5 bases). This CDR3 is built from 14 residues. Trimming took 5 bases from V and 2 from J, leaving 10 bases between them. Germline V gene lookup returns CDR1 SGHTA and CDR2 FQGNSA. The CDR3 region has the DNA TGTGCCAGCAGCACCCAGGGTGGCAATCAGCCCCAGCATTTT. This codes for CASSTQGGNQPQHF.

The rearrangement links TRBV5-1 to TRBJ1-6; D is perhaps TRBD1 (5 bases). V lost 8 bases, J lost 7 bases, and 10 bases lay in between. The CDR3 totals 12 residues. In germline, CDR1 is SGHRS, CDR2 YFSETQ. The CDR3 DNA follows: TGCGCCAGTCGCAGGGAAAATTCACCCCTCCACTTT. Translated: CASRRENSPLHF.

V usage is TRBV2 and J usage is TRBJ1-6; no firm D call. Germline V gene lookup returns CDR1 SNHLY and CDR2 FYNNEI. The CDR3 is 15 residues long. V lost 3 bases and J lost 5, with 11 bases in between. The CDR3 DNA sequence: TGTGCCAGCAGTGACCTTGGGAATGATAATTCACCCCTCCACTTT. Translating gives CASSDLGNDNSPLHF.

This rearrangement joins TRBV2 to TRBJ1-5, with 10 bases aligning to TRBD1. V lost 8 bases, J lost 2 bases, and 3 bases stayed unmatched. The CDR3 is 14 residues long. Germline V gene lookup returns CDR1 SNHLY and CDR2 FYNNEI. The CDR3, as DNA: TGTGCCAGCGCCGGGACAGGGGGCAATCAGCCCCAGCATTTT. Its protein is CASAGTGGNQPQHF.

J is TRBJ1-4 and V is TRBV2, with D perhaps matching TRBD1 (6 bases). The germline V gene has CDR1 SNHLY and CDR2 FYNNEI. Trimming cost V 6 bases and J 8 bases, with 22 bases left between them. The CDR3 totals 16 residues. CDR3 in amino acids: CASSPGPQGPGEKLFF. CDR3 sequence (DNA): TGTGCCAGCAGCCCCGGCCCCCAGGGGCCCGGCGAAAAACTGTTTTTT.

This clone was observed a single time. This chain links TRBV28 with TRBJ2-3, with D tentatively TRBD2 (6 bases). This CDR3 is built from 14 residues. With 3 bases removed from V and 1 base from J, the gap between germline ends came to 8 bases. Germline CDR1 reads MDHEN; CDR2 reads SYDVKM. This CDR3 is CASSLTGGTDTQYF. As DNA, the CDR3 is TGTGCCAGCAGTTTGACGGGAGGCACAGATACGCAGTATTTT.